The rows below give T cell receptor beta chains drawn from one sample of a study of blood T cells in healthy people across ages. TCRdb fed the 5' RACE reads into MiXCR, producing one record per CDR3 protein. The data show about 680,000 distinct CDR3 sequences, more than 40% seen once. What was sequenced was blood. These receptors all stem from a woman aged 60-75 years in good health. Both conserved end residues are part of each CDR3. The D gene is left open where the match is weak.

CASSLPARVAEAFF,TRBV7-2,-
CASSLGDFPGEQYF,TRBV7-2,-
CASSLGGPSINEQFF,TRBV5-1,-
CASSSTGGVPRQYF,TRBV6-6,TRBD2
CSARDPTAGAGSSYNEQFF,TRBV20-1,-
CASSSGTVEKLFF,TRBV6-6,TRBD1
CASSFPTAENPETQYF,TRBV6-2/TRBV6-3,-
CASGAGRINTEAFF,TRBV6-1,-
CSVDRAGKTQYF,TRBV29-1,-
CSARGTRYNEQFF,TRBV20-1,TRBD2
CASSAQGYNEQFF,TRBV6-4,-
CSAGATSGRNEQFF,TRBV20-1,TRBD2
CASSLGLAGGPTDTRYF,TRBV7-2,TRBD2
CASSLGNVRWETQYF,TRBV5-8,-
CSATVLAGGRRNEQFF,TRBV20-1,TRBD2
CASSLTGQGYQPQHF,TRBV7-2,TRBD1
CASSSTSGAVDTQYF,TRBV6-2/TRBV6-3,TRBD2
CAISGHNQPQHF,TRBV10-3,-
CASSVDGEVGANVLTF,TRBV9,-
CASTEWVGYEQYF,TRBV6-1,-
CASRPGLAGVDEQFF,TRBV6-6,TRBD2
CATSRDGAGGGYTF,TRBV15,-
CASSPGLAEYNEQFF,TRBV7-8,TRBD2
CASSYTYYSPSGGRYEQFF,TRBV6-7,-
CASSRRGGYETQYF,TRBV11-1,TRBD1
CSVEPRAGEATDTQYF,TRBV29-1,TRBD2
CSASGLAGLTDTQYF,TRBV20-1,TRBD2
CASSQGRTQYF,TRBV4-1,-
CASSPSGTAYNEQFF,TRBV19,TRBD1
CASRPGQGMGGNSPLHF,TRBV6-1,TRBD1
CASSRFSGSPHEQFF,TRBV7-9,TRBD2